Included here is one T cell receptor beta chain sequence, with context. Per germline, CDR1 SGHTA and CDR2 FQGNSA. This CDR3 is 14 amino acids long. V was trimmed by 5 bases and J by 7 bases, leaving 17 bases between them. Produced via immunoSEQ multiplex PCR; TCRdb's table is partial and in-frame only. The top ten clones hold roughly 1.5% of a sample with approximately 110,000 clones, approximately 81% of them seen once. This sample was taken from a study of blood T cell repertoires in COVID-19. This clonotype was sampled from a man aged 35 to 55 with acute or convalescent COVID-19. Sample: peripheral blood. The chain has TRBV7-2 and TRBJ1-2, with D possibly TRBD1 on 6 matching bases. CDR3 sequence: CASSPWGPQAGYTF. The CDR3 nucleotides are TGTGCCAGCAGCCCCTGGGGGCCCCAAGCTGGCTACACCTTC. Based on the CDR3 plus reference TRBV7-2 and TRBJ1-2, the full variable domain is GAGVSQSPSNKVTEKGKDVELRCDPISGHTALYWYRQSLGQGLEFLIYFQGNSAPDKSGLPSDRFSAERTGGSVSTLTIQRTQQEDSAVYLCASSPWGPQAGYTFGSGTRLTVV.